This T cell receptor beta chain is from a study of blood T cell repertoires in COVID-19. Across the study: COVID-19 samples from acute and convalescent phases originated in the United States, Italy and Spain.

The CDR3 loop spans 14 amino acids. Germline CDR1 reads SGHNT; CDR2 reads YENEEA. Trimming took 5 bases from V and 10 from J, leaving 18 bases between them. Two negative PCRs, clearance, or symptom resolution characterized the recovered Cohort 3 donors. Sequencing was performed with immunoSEQ multiplex PCR; in TCRdb, only in-frame clones are kept and a portion is missing. The sample lists fewer than 300,000 clones, approximately 90% seen once, with 0.9% to 1.2% in the top ten. This receptor was taken from a woman younger than 45 who had recovered from COVID-19. The specimen sequenced was PBMCs or T cells enriched from blood (not recorded which). The chain has TRBV11-3 and TRBJ2-1; weak D call: TRBD2 (6 bases). CDR3 in DNA: TGTGCCAGCAGCCCTCGGGGGAAGGGATGGGAGCAGTTCTTC. It encodes CASSPRGKGWEQFF.